This T cell receptor (beta chain) emerged from a study of blood T cell repertoires in COVID-19. Study-wide context: Samples taken during acute and convalescent COVID-19 were collected in the United States, Italy and Spain. T cells, B-cell-depleted T cells, or PBMCs provided the cDNA or gDNA that served as material.

Authors' analysis steps: The assay estimated nucleated cells by amplifying reference gene primers. The method was immunoSEQ multiplex PCR; TCRdb's version includes in-frame clones alone and lacks a portion of them. D and trimming were read from the DNA, whereas the V and J calls and clone size are those reported in that table. The sample has 250,000 to 300,000 clones; around 83% are singletons. Germline loops: CDR1 MNHEY, CDR2 SMNVEV (reference sequence). The CDR3 consists of 19 residues. V trimming: 5 bases; J trimming: 1 base; junction bases outside the gene matches: 17. The sample consisted of peripheral blood. The V gene is TRBV27, the J gene TRBJ2-1; 7 bases are a match to TRBD2. The receptor comes from a man in his late teens or twenties with active or convalescent COVID-19. Here the CDR3 DNA reads TGTGCCAGCAGTCCCCTTAAGGGAGGGCCGTTGGGGTCCTACAATGAGCAGTTCTTC. Its protein is CASSPLKGGPLGSYNEQFF.